This TCR beta chain was documented in a study of T cell responses to AZD1222 COVID-19 vaccine. Study as a whole: The study pooled second doses at about 4 or about 12 weeks. Study-wide results and caveats: Spike was spanned by vaccine-associated CD4 TCRs, which were dominant at 160-218 and 743-854. It was only after the peak T cell response that any repertoires were sampled. Nearly half of spike-specific TCRs reportedly target variant regions that are unmutated in the B.1.351 and B.1.1.7 variants.

The germline V and J ends were trimmed by 4 bases and 7 bases, with 14 bases remaining between them. Germline V lookup: CDR1 SGHDN, CDR2 FVKESK. The CDR3 totals 15 residues. This clone was counted a few times. Its antigen is currently unknown. TCRdb's table, derived via immunoSEQ multiplex PCR, lists solely in-frame clones and lacks some. The sample shows about 120,000 clones, about 87% of them seen only once. V and J are TRBV14 and TRBJ1-6, with no clear D. This material consisted of peripheral blood, taken on day 0 of AZD1222 vaccination. The source of this sequence is an adult in good health. The CDR3 DNA is TGTGCCAGCAGCCTCCTCGCAGGTGAAAATTCACCCCTCCACTTT. Amino acids: CASSLLAGENSPLHF.